These 22 T cell receptor beta chains share one sample of origin, sequenced in a study of somatic mutations in cytotoxic T cells in rheumatoid arthritis. Using immunoSEQ multiplex PCR, the repertoire was profiled, and TCRdb retains in-frame clones only, with some absent. The data contain some 30,000 clones, 75% to 85% of them singletons. Material: CD8+ T cells sorted from blood. Every receptor here comes from an adult with rheumatoid arthritis.

This clone was detected a few times. The chain couples TRBV6-5 to TRBJ2-1, with D possibly being TRBD2 (5 bases). This CDR3 comprises 14 residues. V was pared by 2 bases and J by 6 bases, with 11 bases between. Germline lookup yields CDR1 MNHEY and CDR2 SVGAGI. CDR3 sequence reads: CASSYVRVGNEQFF. CDR3 DNA: TGTGCCAGCAGTTACGTGAGGGTAGGCAATGAGCAGTTCTTC.

This chain uses TRBV6-1 with TRBJ2-2; D could derive from TRBD1 or TRBD2 (5 bases each). The CDR3 is 16 residues long. Trimming removed 1 base at V and 5 bases at J, with 14 bases between. Germline CDR1 reads MNHNS; CDR2 reads SASEGT. For the CDR3, the DNA is TGTGCCAGCAGTGAAGTGGGGCTAGCAAGGACCGGGGAGCTGTTTTTT. Amino acids: CASSEVGLARTGELFF.

V gene TRBV2 combines with J gene TRBJ2-4; D possibly corresponds to TRBD1 (6 bases). This CDR3 spans 13 amino acids. Germline lookup yields CDR1 SNHLY and CDR2 FYNNEI. Trimming stripped 4 bases from V and 9 bases from J, with 13 bases between. CDR3 DNA: TGTGCCAGCAGTGCAGGGGACGGTAGCATTCAGTACTTC. Amino acid sequence: CASSAGDGSIQYF.

This clone was seen a handful of times. The chain joins TRBV30 to TRBJ1-5; TRBD1 is a possible D gene (5 bases). Trimming cost V 0 bases and J 5 bases, with 11 bases left between them. The CDR3 is 14 residues long. Germline V gene data show CDR1 as GTSNPN and CDR2 as SVGIG (reference sequence). The CDR3 DNA sequence: TGTGCCTGGAGTGTACTCGGGGACGATCAGCCCCAGCATTTT. Amino acid sequence: CAWSVLGDDQPQHF.

In this sample, this clone turned up a few times. V usage is TRBV6-4 and J usage is TRBJ1-6, with D possibly being TRBD1 (6 bases). The CDR3 runs 15 residues. Trimming took off 5 bases at V and 5 bases at J, with 13 bases between the two ends. Germline V gene data show CDR1 as MRHNA and CDR2 as SNTAGT. The CDR3 region has the DNA TGTGCCAGCAGTTGGCGCGCAGGGGATAATTCACCCCTCCACTTT. This encodes CASSWRAGDNSPLHF.

The CDR3 DNA reads TGTGCCAGCAGCGAAGGGACTAGCGGGGGTATACCCTATGAGCAGTTCTTC. Protein product: CASSEGTSGGIPYEQFF. The chain employs TRBV9 and TRBJ2-1, with 14 bases matching TRBD2. This CDR3 is built from 17 residues. V lost 3 bases and J lost 8; bases outside the gene matches: 10. CDR1 SGDLS and CDR2 YYNGEE come from the germline V gene.

The chain recombines TRBV5-1 with TRBJ2-3; unclear D gene. V lost 4 bases and J 6 bases, leaving 15 bases between the germline ends. CDR3 length: 14 residues. The germline CDR1 and CDR2 sequences are SGHRS and YFSETQ. CDR3 in amino acids: CASSPSGIGDTQYF. In DNA, the CDR3 is TGCGCCAGCAGCCCGTCAGGTATCGGCGATACGCAGTATTTT.

The V and J genes are TRBV11-2 and TRBJ1-6, with D perhaps matching TRBD1 (5 bases). The CDR3 has 15 amino acids. Germline V gives CDR1 SGHAT, CDR2 FQNNGV. V was trimmed by 0 bases and J by 8 bases, leaving 11 bases between them. CDR3 in amino acids: CASSLDEGLDSPLHF. In DNA, the CDR3 is TGTGCCAGCAGCTTAGATGAGGGGTTGGATTCACCCCTCCACTTT.

The chain combines TRBV19 with TRBJ1-1, with D unclear. Between the trimmed V and J ends, which lost 6 bases and 8 bases, there was a span of 16 bases. CDR1 is LNHDA and CDR2 is SQIVND in the germline V gene (reference sequence). CDR3 size: 13 residues. DNA for the CDR3: TGTGCCAGTAGGGGGAAAGGTTTTCGAGAAGCTTTCTTT. Encoded protein: CASRGKGFREAFF. The variable domain in full, with the rest retrieved from reference TRBV19 and TRBJ1-1, is DGGITQSPKYLFRKEGQNVTLSCEQNLNHDAMYWYRQDPGQGLRLIYYSQIVNDFQKGDIAEGYSVSREKKESFPLTVTSAQKNPTAFYLCASRGKGFREAFFGQGTRLTVV.

This chain joins TRBV27 and TRBJ1-2; 7 nucleotides match TRBD1. The CDR3 has 13 amino acids. J lost 3 bases, V lost 6 bases, and 4 bases had no gene match. In germline, CDR1 is MNHEY, CDR2 SMNVEV (reference sequence). CDR3 region: CASSDTGDYGYTF. DNA of the CDR3: TGTGCCAGCAGCGACACAGGGGACTATGGCTACACCTTC.

The chain combines TRBV19 with TRBJ1-2, with D unresolved. Germline V CDR1 and CDR2: LNHDA, SQIVND (reference sequence). V was pared by 2 bases and J by 2 bases, with 0 bases between. The CDR3 loop spans 11 amino acids. In DNA form, the CDR3 reads TGTGCCAGTAGTATAAACTATGGCTACACCTTC. It yields the protein CASSINYGYTF.

The rearrangement links TRBV27 to TRBJ1-6; D is uncertain. This CDR3 is 16 amino acids long. V was pared by 3 bases and J by 9 bases, with 18 bases between. Germline values: CDR1 MNHEY, CDR2 SMNVEV (reference sequence). CDR3 coding DNA: TGTGCCAGCAGTTTGCGGGGAGCCGGAGAATCTTCACCCCTCCACTTT. The encoded protein is CASSLRGAGESSPLHF.

The chain links TRBV2 to TRBJ1-4; 8 positions agree with TRBD1. The V gene's germline CDR1 is SNHLY and CDR2 FYNNEI. This CDR3 is built from 15 residues. V shed 3 bases and J 17 bases; nucleotides not matched to a gene: 17. The CDR3 loop is CASSEPGRGLLSDFF. The CDR3 bases are TGTGCCAGCAGTGAGCCCGGCAGGGGGCTCCTATCGGACTTTTTT.

This clone came up a few times. This chain links TRBV18 with TRBJ2-7; 8 bases line up with TRBD1. V trimming: 3 bases; J trimming: 3 bases; junction bases outside the gene matches: 13. The CDR3 is made up of 17 amino acids. The germline CDR1 and CDR2 sequences are KGHSH and LQKENI. The CDR3 sequence: CASSPAVLQGTGYEQYF. The CDR3 bases are TGTGCCAGCTCACCGGCGGTGCTTCAGGGGACAGGCTACGAGCAGTACTTC.

The rearrangement uses TRBV30 and TRBJ2-3, with D perhaps TRBD1 or TRBD2 (6 bases each). The CDR3 length is 15 residues. In germline, CDR1 is GTSNPN, CDR2 SVGIG (reference sequence). Between the trimmed V and J ends, which lost 1 base and 8 bases, there was a span of 19 bases. The CDR3 sequence is CAWSGGGTVVGTQYF. CDR3 in DNA: TGTGCCTGGAGTGGAGGGGGGACTGTCGTGGGTACGCAGTATTTT.

The CDR3 protein is CASRLSGSGANVLTF. In DNA form, the CDR3 reads TGTGCCAGCAGGTTGAGCGGATCTGGGGCCAACGTCCTGACTTTC. The chain links TRBV27 to TRBJ2-6, with TRBD2 as a possible D gene (5 bases). The V and J ends lost 6 bases and 1 base respectively, with 10 bases between them. Germline CDR1 and CDR2: MNHEY and SMNVEV (reference sequence). The CDR3 contains 15 residues.

The chain employs TRBV9 and TRBJ2-2; a possible D gene is TRBD1 (6 bases). CDR3 length: 15 residues. V lost 0 bases and J 1 base, leaving 7 bases between the germline ends. Germline CDR1 is SGDLS and CDR2 is YYNGEE. DNA for the CDR3: TGTGCCAGCAGCGTAGGGGGGCGGAACACCGGGGAGCTGTTTTTT. Its protein product is CASSVGGRNTGELFF.

The chain has TRBV5-4 and TRBJ2-7, with D uncertain. Germline CDR1 SGHNT, CDR2 YYREEE (reference sequence). The V end was cut by 4 bases, the J end by 4 bases, with 9 bases between. The CDR3 totals 12 residues. CDR3 nucleotide sequence: TGTGCCAGCAGCCTGGGTGGTTACGAGCAGTACTTC. Its translation is CASSLGGYEQYF.

This clone has just a few counts. The chain uses TRBV29-1 and TRBJ1-1; D unresolved. The CDR3 has 11 amino acids. Trimming took off 4 bases at V and 1 base at J, with 4 bases between the two ends. Looked up from germline, CDR1 is SQVTM and CDR2 is ANQGSEA. This CDR3 reads CSVVRNTEAFF. For the CDR3, the DNA is TGCAGCGTTGTGCGGAACACTGAAGCTTTCTTT.

The rearrangement uses TRBV7-8 and TRBJ2-7; weak D call: TRBD2 (6 bases). Trimming removed 5 bases from V and 3 bases from J, with 17 bases in between. Germline V gene data show CDR1 as SGHVS and CDR2 as FQNEAQ. The CDR3 extends over 15 amino acids. The CDR3 here is CASSPRSGALYEQYF. In DNA, the CDR3 is TGTGCCAGCAGCCCACGTAGCGGTGCGCTCTACGAGCAGTACTTC. The complete variable domain, with remaining parts taken from reference TRBV7-8 and TRBJ2-7, reads GAGVSQSPRYKVAKRGQDVALRCDPISGHVSLFWYQQALGQGPEFLTYFQNEAQLDKSGLPSDRFFAERPEGSVSTLKIQRTQQEDSAVYLCASSPRSGALYEQYFGPGTRLTVT.

CDR3 DNA sequence: TGCGCCAGCAGCCCCGCTTTACAGGGGACGCACGAGCAGTACTTC. Translation: CASSPALQGTHEQYF. The chain links TRBV4-1 to TRBJ2-7; 7 bases agree with TRBD1. J gave up 5 bases and V 4 bases, and 11 bases lay outside the gene matches. Germline-derived CDR1 and CDR2 are MGHRA and YSYEKL. This CDR3 is built from 15 residues.

The table lists this clone with a few counts. This sequence joins TRBV10-3 and TRBJ1-1; D remains ambiguous. The V gene lost 3 bases and the J gene lost 1 base, with 9 bases spanning the gap. The CDR3 sequence is 14 residues long. Per germline, CDR1 ENHRY and CDR2 SYGVKD. In nucleotides, the CDR3 is TGTGCCATCAGTGACAGCGCGGGGAACACTGAAGCTTTCTTT. This sequence encodes CAISDSAGNTEAFF.